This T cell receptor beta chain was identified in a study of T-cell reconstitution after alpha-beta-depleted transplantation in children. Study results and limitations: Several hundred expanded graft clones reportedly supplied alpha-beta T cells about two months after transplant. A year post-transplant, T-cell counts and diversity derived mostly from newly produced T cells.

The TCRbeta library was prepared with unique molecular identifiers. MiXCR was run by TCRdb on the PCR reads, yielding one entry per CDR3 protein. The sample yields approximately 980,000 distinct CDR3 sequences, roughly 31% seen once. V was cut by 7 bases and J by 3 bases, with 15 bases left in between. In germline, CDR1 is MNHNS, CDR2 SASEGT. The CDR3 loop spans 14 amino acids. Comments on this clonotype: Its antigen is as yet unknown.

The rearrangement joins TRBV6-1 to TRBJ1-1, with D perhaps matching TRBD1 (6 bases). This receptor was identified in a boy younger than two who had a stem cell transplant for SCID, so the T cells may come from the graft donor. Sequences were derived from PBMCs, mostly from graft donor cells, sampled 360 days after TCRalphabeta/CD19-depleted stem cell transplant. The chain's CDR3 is CASTTRGSDTEAFF. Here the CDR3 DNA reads TGTGCCAGCACCACCAGGGGCTCGGACACTGAAGCTTTCTTT.